This TCR beta chain was obtained from a study of shared clonotypes between healthy human individuals. Trimming removed 10 bases from V and 3 bases from J; junction bases left unmatched: 19. This CDR3 spans 16 amino acids. Germline values: CDR1 SGHDT, CDR2 YYEEEE. CD8 cells classed as naive were CD45RO-negative and positively selected for CCR7, excluding terminally differentiated effector memory CD45RA+ cells. Here immunoSEQ multiplex PCR was the method, and the copy in TCRdb shows in-frame clones only, minus some. Of just over 2,000,000 clones listed, about 95% are singletons. Sequences were obtained from naive CD8+ T cells sorted from blood. The J gene is TRBJ2-7, the V gene TRBV5-6; 7 bases are shared with TRBD2. This TCR came from a man aged 18 to 30 in good health. The CDR3 loop reads CAPGQDVGGHIYEQYF. The CDR3 DNA is TGTGCCCCTGGCCAAGATGTGGGAGGGCACATCTACGAGCAGTACTTC.